Following are 14 T cell receptor beta chains from one sample sequenced in a study of cytomegalovirus exposure and HLA in healthy donors. A multiplex PCR was run with 60 Vbeta primers and 13 Jbeta primers. This table comes from immunoSEQ multiplex PCR, and its TCRdb copy is limited to in-frame clones, with some not included. The sample records some 160,000 clones, around three quarters being singletons. Material: PBMCs. These receptors originate from a man in his forties in good health and CMV-seronegative.

The chain has TRBV6-5 and TRBJ1-1; weak D call: TRBD1 (5 bases). The ends were cut back, 7 bases at V and 1 base at J, with 16 bases in the middle. This CDR3 contains 15 residues. CDR1 is MNHEY, CDR2 SVGAGI, per germline. This CDR3 is CASMTVNFKNTEAFF. DNA of the CDR3: TGTGCCAGCATGACAGTGAACTTCAAGAACACTGAAGCTTTCTTT.

The rearrangement links TRBV7-9 to TRBJ2-5; D call uncertain. The V end was cut by 5 bases, the J end by 0 bases, with 13 bases between. Germline V CDR1 and CDR2: SEHNR, FQNEAQ (reference sequence). The CDR3 covers 15 residues. The DNA for the CDR3 is TGTGCCAGCAGCACCGGGTCCCCAAACCAAGAGACCCAGTACTTC. Its translation is CASSTGSPNQETQYF.

The chain carries TRBV18 and TRBJ1-1; D remains ambiguous. Trimming shortened V by 3 bases and J by 1 base, and 9 bases separated the two germline ends. This CDR3 spans 14 amino acids. The germline CDR1 and CDR2 sequences are KGHSH and LQKENI. The CDR3 spells CASSPTEGNTEAFF. The CDR3 DNA is TGTGCCAGCTCACCTACAGAAGGGAACACTGAAGCTTTCTTT.

The chain joins TRBV10-1 to TRBJ2-6; possible D gene TRBD1, 6 bases. CDR3 length: 14 amino acids. Trimming stripped 4 bases from V and 4 bases from J, with 8 bases between. Germline CDR1 reads WNHNN; CDR2 reads SYGVQD (reference sequence). CDR3 DNA sequence: TGCGCCAGCAGTGGGGGGCCCGGGGCCAACGTCCTGACTTTC. Protein: CASSGGPGANVLTF.

This clone has a single count. CDR3 DNA sequence: TGTGCCAGCAGTGGGGCGCGGGGGGTCACAGATACGCAGTATTTT. Its protein is CASSGARGVTDTQYF. The chain recombines TRBV7-9 with TRBJ2-3; 8 bases align to TRBD2. V shed 6 bases and J 2 bases; nucleotides not matched to a gene: 7. From germline, CDR1 is SEHNR and CDR2 FQNEAQ (reference sequence). This CDR3 contains 15 residues. The full variable domain, with the rest looked up from reference TRBV7-9 and TRBJ2-3, is DTGVSQNPRHKITKRGQNVTFRCDPISEHNRLYWYRQTLGQGPEFLTYFQNEAQLEKSRLLSDRFSAERPKGSFSTLEIQRTEQGDSAMYLCASSGARGVTDTQYFGPGTRLTVL.

This chain joins TRBV5-1 and TRBJ2-1; no reliable D call. This CDR3 has 15 residues. Germline-derived CDR1 and CDR2 are SGHRS and YFSETQ. V dropped 0 bases and J dropped 0 bases, with 7 bases sitting between them. The CDR3: CASSLGSGSYNEQFF. The CDR3 region has the DNA TGCGCCAGCAGCTTGGGCTCGGGCTCCTACAATGAGCAGTTCTTC.

The V gene is TRBV6-5, the J gene TRBJ2-7, with 14 bases aligning to TRBD2. With 2 bases clipped from V and 5 bases from J, the junction kept 5 bases outside the gene matches. Germline lookup yields CDR1 MNHEY and CDR2 SVGAGI. The CDR3 extends over 16 amino acids. The CDR3 bases are TGTGCCAGCAGTTACCGGACTAGCGGGAGGTCTAACGAGCAGTACTTC. It specifies CASSYRTSGRSNEQYF.

The genes are TRBV6-5 and TRBJ2-1; 14 bases match TRBD2. This CDR3 is built from 16 residues. The germline V gene encodes CDR1 MNHEY and CDR2 SVGAGI. V shed 0 bases, J shed 7 bases, and the junction held 2 bases outside the gene matches. CDR3 residues: CASSYSTSGGANEQFF. The CDR3 DNA reads as TGTGCCAGCAGTTACTCGACTAGCGGGGGGGCAAATGAGCAGTTCTTC.

The chain is built from TRBV18 and TRBJ2-1; D perhaps matches TRBD2 (5 bases). V was trimmed by 4 bases and J by 0 bases, leaving 10 bases between them. The CDR3 has 15 amino acids. The germline CDR1 and CDR2 sequences are KGHSH and LQKENI. The CDR3 DNA sequence: TGTGCCAGCTCACAAAGCGGCAGCTCCTACAATGAGCAGTTCTTC. Translating gives CASSQSGSSYNEQFF.

V and J are TRBV2 and TRBJ1-1, with a possible D match to TRBD1 (6 bases). The CDR3 sequence is 18 residues long. From germline, CDR1 is SNHLY and CDR2 FYNNEI. Trimming cost V 11 bases and J 0 bases, with 28 bases left between them. The CDR3 is CAPAGVSGRAQMNTEAFF. CDR3 bases: TGTGCCCCAGCAGGGGTGTCAGGGAGGGCCCAAATGAACACTGAAGCTTTCTTT.

This clone was detected a few times. The rearrangement uses TRBV5-1 and TRBJ1-1; TRBD1 matches at 9 bases. Germline CDR1 SGHRS, CDR2 YFSETQ. The CDR3 spans 12 residues. J was trimmed by 7 bases and V by 4 bases; bases with no gene match: 2. In nucleotides, the CDR3 is TGCGCCAGCAGCCAGGACAGGGGTGAAGCTTTCTTT. This gives the protein CASSQDRGEAFF.

The V gene is TRBV7-8, the J gene TRBJ2-2; perhaps TRBD2 as D (7 bases). CDR1 is SGHVS and CDR2 is FQNEAQ in the germline V gene. The germline V and J ends were trimmed by 11 bases and 1 base, with 14 bases remaining between them. CDR3 size: 14 residues. CDR3 protein: CAGGANWNTGELFF. Here the CDR3 DNA reads TGTGCCGGGGGGGCCAATTGGAACACCGGGGAGCTGTTTTTT.

The chain recombines TRBV5-1 with TRBJ2-3; weak D call: TRBD1 (6 bases). In germline, CDR1 is SGHRS, CDR2 YFSETQ. The V end was cut by 0 bases, the J end by 1 base, with 6 bases between. This CDR3 contains 14 residues. CDR3 residues: CASSLGGRTDTQYF. In DNA, the CDR3 is TGCGCCAGCAGCTTGGGGGGGCGCACAGATACGCAGTATTTT.

The V gene is TRBV7-8, the J gene TRBJ1-5; D unclear. The CDR3 length is 14 residues. The V and J ends lost 6 bases and 6 bases respectively, with 15 bases between them. Germline lookup yields CDR1 SGHVS and CDR2 FQNEAQ. The CDR3 DNA reads as TGTGCCAGCAGACCCGCAGGTCAAAGTCAGCCCCAGCATTTT. Its protein product is CASRPAGQSQPQHF.